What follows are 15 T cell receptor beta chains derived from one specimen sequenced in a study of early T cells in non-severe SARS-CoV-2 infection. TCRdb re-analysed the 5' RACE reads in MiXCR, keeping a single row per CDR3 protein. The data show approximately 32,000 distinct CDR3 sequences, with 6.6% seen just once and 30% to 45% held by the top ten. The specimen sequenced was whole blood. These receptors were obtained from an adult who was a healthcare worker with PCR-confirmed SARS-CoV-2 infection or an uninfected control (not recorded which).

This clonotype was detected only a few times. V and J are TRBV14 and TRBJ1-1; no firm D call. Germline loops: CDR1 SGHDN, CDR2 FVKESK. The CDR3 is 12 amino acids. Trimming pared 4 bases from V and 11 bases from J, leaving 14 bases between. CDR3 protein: CASSPGVGTAFF. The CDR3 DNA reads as TGTGCCAGCAGCCCCGGTGTGGGCACGGCTTTCTTT.

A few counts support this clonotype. Written as DNA, the CDR3 is TGCAGTGCTGGGACTAGCGGCTCCTACAATGAGCAGTTCTTC. It is translated as CSAGTSGSYNEQFF. The chain links TRBV20-1 to TRBJ2-1, with 11 bases matching TRBD2. From germline, CDR1 is DFQATT and CDR2 SNEGSKA (reference sequence). Losses at the gene ends were 5 bases for V and 0 bases for J; bases not matched to a gene: 0. The CDR3 runs to 14 residues.

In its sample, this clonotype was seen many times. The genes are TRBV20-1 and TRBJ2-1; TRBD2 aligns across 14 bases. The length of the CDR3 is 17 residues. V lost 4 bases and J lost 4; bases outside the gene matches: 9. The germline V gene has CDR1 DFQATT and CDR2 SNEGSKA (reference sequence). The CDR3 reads CSATQGLAGAAYNEQFF. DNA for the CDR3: TGCAGTGCTACCCAGGGACTAGCGGGGGCCGCATACAATGAGCAGTTCTTC.

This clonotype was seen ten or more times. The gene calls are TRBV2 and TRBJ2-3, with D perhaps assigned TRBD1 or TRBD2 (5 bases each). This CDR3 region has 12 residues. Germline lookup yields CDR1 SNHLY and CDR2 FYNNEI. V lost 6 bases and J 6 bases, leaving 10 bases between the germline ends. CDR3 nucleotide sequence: TGTGCCAGCAGGGGACCCGCGGATACGCAGTATTTT. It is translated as CASRGPADTQYF.

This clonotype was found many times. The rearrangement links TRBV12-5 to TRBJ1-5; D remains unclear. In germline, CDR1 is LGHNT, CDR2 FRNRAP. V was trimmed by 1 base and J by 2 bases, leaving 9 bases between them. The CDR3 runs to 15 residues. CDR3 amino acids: CASGLGQDGNQPQHF. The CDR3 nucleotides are TGTGCTAGTGGTTTGGGTCAGGATGGCAATCAGCCCCAGCATTTT.

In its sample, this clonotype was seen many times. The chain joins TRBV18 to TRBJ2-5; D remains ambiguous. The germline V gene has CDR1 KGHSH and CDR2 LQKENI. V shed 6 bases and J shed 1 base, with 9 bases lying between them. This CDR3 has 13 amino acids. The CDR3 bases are TGTGCCAGCTCGATTCGGTTCCAAGAGACCCAGTACTTC. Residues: CASSIRFQETQYF.

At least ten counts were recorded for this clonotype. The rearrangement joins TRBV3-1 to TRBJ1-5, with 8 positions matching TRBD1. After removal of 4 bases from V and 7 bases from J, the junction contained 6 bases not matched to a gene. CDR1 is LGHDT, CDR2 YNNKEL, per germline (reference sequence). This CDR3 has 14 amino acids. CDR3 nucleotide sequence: TGTGCCAGCAGCCTCCGGACAGGGACGCAGCCCCAGCATTTT. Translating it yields CASSLRTGTQPQHF.

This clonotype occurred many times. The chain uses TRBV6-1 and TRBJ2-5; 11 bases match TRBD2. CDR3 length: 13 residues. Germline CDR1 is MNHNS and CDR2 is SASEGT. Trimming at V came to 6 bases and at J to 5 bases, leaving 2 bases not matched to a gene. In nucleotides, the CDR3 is TGTGCCAGCAGGACTAGCGGGACGGAGACCCAGTACTTC. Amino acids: CASRTSGTETQYF.

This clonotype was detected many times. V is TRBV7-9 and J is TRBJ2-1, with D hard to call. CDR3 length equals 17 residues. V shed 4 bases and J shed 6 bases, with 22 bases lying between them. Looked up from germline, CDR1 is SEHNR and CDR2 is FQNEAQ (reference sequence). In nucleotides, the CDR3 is TGTGCCAGCAGCTCCCTCTTACTACCGGCTAGACTCAATGAGCAGTTCTTC. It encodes CASSSLLLPARLNEQFF.

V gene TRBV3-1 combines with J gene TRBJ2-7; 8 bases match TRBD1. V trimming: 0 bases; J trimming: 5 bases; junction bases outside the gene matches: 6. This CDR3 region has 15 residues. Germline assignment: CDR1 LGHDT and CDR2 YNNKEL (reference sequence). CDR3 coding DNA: TGTGCCAGCAGCCAAGATGGCGGGACAGGCAACGAGCAGTACTTC. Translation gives CASSQDGGTGNEQYF.

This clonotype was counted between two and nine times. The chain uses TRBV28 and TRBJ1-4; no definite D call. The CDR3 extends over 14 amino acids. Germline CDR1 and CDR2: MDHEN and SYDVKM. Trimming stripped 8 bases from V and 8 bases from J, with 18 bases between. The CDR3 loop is CASVMPGEGEKLFF. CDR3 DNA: TGTGCCAGCGTTATGCCCGGGGAAGGGGAAAAACTGTTTTTT.

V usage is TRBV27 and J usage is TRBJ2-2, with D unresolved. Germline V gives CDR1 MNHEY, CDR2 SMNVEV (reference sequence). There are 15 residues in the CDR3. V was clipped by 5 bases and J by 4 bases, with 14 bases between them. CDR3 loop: CASSPRAVSTGELFF. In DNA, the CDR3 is TGTGCCAGCAGTCCCCGGGCGGTTTCCACCGGGGAGCTGTTTTTT.

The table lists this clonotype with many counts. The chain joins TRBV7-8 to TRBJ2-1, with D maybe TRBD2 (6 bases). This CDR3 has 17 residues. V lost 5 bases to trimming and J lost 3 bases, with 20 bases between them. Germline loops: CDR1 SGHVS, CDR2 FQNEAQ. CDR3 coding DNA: TGTGCCAGCAGCCGGGACTCGGCTCTGTGGGACTACAATGAGCAGTTCTTC. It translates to CASSRDSALWDYNEQFF.

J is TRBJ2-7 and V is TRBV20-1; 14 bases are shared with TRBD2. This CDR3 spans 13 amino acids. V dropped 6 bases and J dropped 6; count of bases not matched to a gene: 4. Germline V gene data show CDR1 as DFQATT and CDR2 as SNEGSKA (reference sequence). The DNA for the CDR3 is TGCAGTGCCTCGACTAGCGGGAGGGGCGAGCAGTACTTC. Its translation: CSASTSGRGEQYF.

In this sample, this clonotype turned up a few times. CDR3 sequence: CASGTRTANYEQYF. CDR3 in DNA: TGTGCCAGTGGGACCAGGACAGCCAACTACGAGCAGTACTTC. V is TRBV18 and J is TRBJ2-7, with a possible D match to TRBD1 (6 bases). Trimming removed 9 bases at V and 3 bases at J, with 18 bases between. The CDR3 runs to 14 residues. The germline V gene encodes CDR1 KGHSH and CDR2 LQKENI.